The 29 T cell receptor beta chains below were found in one sample sequenced in a study of CD8 T cells in ankylosing spondylitis. TCRdb reprocessed the 5' RACE reads via MiXCR and lists one record per CDR3 protein. In the table there are around 250,000 distinct CDR3 sequences, 32% of which are singletons. The source material was blood, either unsorted or a sorted T cell fraction (not recorded which). The receptors here all came from a male donor with ankylosing spondylitis or in good health (not recorded which).

This clonotype was observed a handful of times. The rearrangement uses TRBV20-1 and TRBJ2-7; 8 bases agree with TRBD1. Losses at the gene ends were 2 bases for V and 2 bases for J; bases not matched to a gene: 11. CDR3 length equals 16 residues. The germline CDR1 and CDR2 sequences are DFQATT and SNEGSKA (reference sequence). CDR3 sequence reads: CSARSLKTGDAYEQYF. CDR3 in DNA: TGCAGTGCTAGATCCCTTAAGACAGGGGACGCCTACGAGCAGTACTTC.

The CDR3 DNA reads TGCAGTGCTGCGCCCCCAGGACAGGGGCAAGAGACCCAGTACTTC. Amino acid sequence: CSAAPPGQGQETQYF. V is TRBV20-1 and J is TRBJ2-5, with 9 bases fitting TRBD1. V lost 5 bases, J lost 2 bases, and 9 bases stayed unmatched. The CDR3 length is 15 residues. Looked up from germline, CDR1 is DFQATT and CDR2 is SNEGSKA (reference sequence).

In this sample, this clonotype turned up a few times. The chain uses TRBV7-6 and TRBJ2-2, with 7 positions matching TRBD1. CDR1 and CDR2 from the germline V gene are SGHVS and FNYEAQ. There are 16 residues in the CDR3. V was clipped by 5 bases and J by 3 bases; unmatched bases: 9. CDR3 DNA sequence: TGTGCCAGCAGCCGACGCCGGGACAGAGACACCGGGGAGCTGTTTTTT. Its translation: CASSRRRDRDTGELFF.

This chain uses TRBV5-5 with TRBJ2-7, with D possibly matching TRBD1 (7 bases). The CDR3 is 15 residues long. Germline V lookup: CDR1 SGHKS, CDR2 YYEKEE (reference sequence). V was cut by 4 bases and J by 1 base, with 15 bases left in between. The CDR3 protein is CASSPDREASYEQYF. The CDR3 DNA follows: TGTGCCAGCAGCCCCGACAGGGAGGCATCCTACGAGCAGTACTTC.

The chain joins TRBV10-3 to TRBJ2-7; D remains unclear. Germline lookup yields CDR1 ENHRY and CDR2 SYGVKD. Deletions cut 3 bases from V and 3 bases from J, with 12 bases between. The CDR3 spans 14 residues. The CDR3 spells CAISDSGELYEQYF. CDR3 DNA: TGTGCCATCAGTGATTCCGGAGAGCTCTACGAGCAGTACTTC.

In this sample, this clonotype turned up many times. The rearrangement uses TRBV20-1 and TRBJ2-5; D unclear. The V end was cut by 0 bases, the J end by 5 bases, with 7 bases between. The CDR3 has 12 residues. The V gene's germline CDR1 is DFQATT and CDR2 SNEGSKA (reference sequence). The CDR3 coding sequence is TGCAGTGCTAGAGAGGATGAGGAGACCCAGTACTTC. This codes for CSAREDEETQYF.

V gene TRBV29-1 combines with J gene TRBJ2-5; D may correspond to TRBD1 or TRBD2 (5 bases each). This CDR3 has 15 amino acids. V gave up 1 base and J gave up 4 bases, with 16 bases separating them. Germline V gives CDR1 SQVTM, CDR2 ANQGSEA. The CDR3 spells CSVEGPQGESETQYF. In nucleotides, the CDR3 is TGCAGCGTTGAAGGCCCCCAGGGAGAGTCAGAGACCCAGTACTTC.

The CDR3 here is CSARDFLSSTDTQYF. The CDR3 DNA reads TGCAGTGCTAGAGATTTTCTGAGTAGCACAGATACGCAGTATTTT. This chain links TRBV20-1 with TRBJ2-3; D ambiguous. This CDR3 region has 15 residues. Germline-derived CDR1 and CDR2 are DFQATT and SNEGSKA (reference sequence). With 0 bases removed from V and 0 bases from J, the gap between germline ends came to 10 bases.

The chain carries TRBV11-2 and TRBJ2-1; 10 positions match TRBD2. Germline CDR1 SGHAT, CDR2 FQNNGV. This CDR3 is built from 18 residues. V lost 0 bases to trimming and J lost 2 bases; unmatched junction nucleotides: 7. The DNA for the CDR3 is TGTGCCAGCAGCTTAGATGTGTTTCTAGCGGGGGCCTACAATGAGCAGTTCTTC. Translating gives CASSLDVFLAGAYNEQFF.

This clonotype was picked up one time. The gene calls are TRBV29-1 and TRBJ2-5, with D possibly TRBD1 on 6 matching bases. Germline CDR1 SQVTM, CDR2 ANQGSEA. V was trimmed by 3 bases and J by 6 bases, leaving 14 bases between them. The CDR3 runs to 13 residues. The CDR3 loop is CSVDQGTQKTQYF. The CDR3 DNA reads TGCAGCGTTGATCAGGGGACCCAGAAGACCCAGTACTTC.

This clonotype was recorded a few times. The V gene is TRBV7-6, the J gene TRBJ1-3; 10 positions match TRBD1. The CDR3 spans 16 residues. V gave up 5 bases and J gave up 8 bases; unmatched junction bases: 12. In germline, CDR1 is SGHVS, CDR2 FNYEAQ. CDR3 in amino acids: CASSARGGQGLDTIYF. CDR3 DNA: TGTGCCAGCAGCGCAAGAGGGGGACAGGGGTTAGACACCATATATTTT.

This clonotype occurred many times. The rearrangement uses TRBV20-1 and TRBJ2-7; weak D call: TRBD2 (6 bases). This CDR3 contains 12 residues. Trimming removed 7 bases at V and 5 bases at J, with 15 bases between. The germline V gene has CDR1 DFQATT and CDR2 SNEGSKA (reference sequence). The CDR3 spells CSGQEGRDEQYF. The CDR3 nucleotides are TGCAGTGGCCAGGAGGGGAGAGACGAGCAGTACTTC.

The V and J genes are TRBV20-1 and TRBJ1-3; D not resolved. The CDR3 runs 15 residues. V was cut by 0 bases and J by 2 bases, with 11 bases left in between. Germline V gene sequence: CDR1 DFQATT, CDR2 SNEGSKA (reference sequence). The CDR3 sequence is CSARDPAIAGNTIYF. In DNA form, the CDR3 reads TGCAGTGCTAGAGATCCGGCAATAGCTGGAAACACCATATATTTT.

In DNA, the CDR3 is TGCAGCGGGAGGAAGGGGGACACTGAAGCTTTCTTT. It yields the protein CSGRKGDTEAFF. V gene TRBV29-1 combines with J gene TRBJ1-1; D is perhaps TRBD1 (6 bases). Per the germline V gene, CDR1 is SQVTM and CDR2 is ANQGSEA. The CDR3 is 12 amino acids. Trimming took off 7 bases at V and 3 bases at J, with 12 bases between the two ends.

The chain employs TRBV6-4 and TRBJ2-2; 11 positions agree with TRBD2. In germline, CDR1 is MRHNA, CDR2 SNTAGT. Trimming cost V 2 bases and J 1 base; bases outside gene matches: 0. The CDR3 loop spans 16 amino acids. CDR3: CASSDGLAGNTGELFF. CDR3 DNA: TGTGCCAGCAGTGACGGACTAGCGGGGAACACCGGGGAGCTGTTTTTT.

The gene calls are TRBV29-1 and TRBJ2-5, with 9 bases aligning to TRBD1. V gave up 7 bases and J gave up 2 bases; unmatched junction bases: 2. CDR1 SQVTM and CDR2 ANQGSEA come from the germline V gene. CDR3 length equals 12 residues. The CDR3 nucleotides read TGCAGCGGCGGACAGGGGCAAGAGACCCAGTACTTC. Translation: CSGGQGQETQYF. The full variable domain, its missing parts supplied by reference TRBV29-1 and TRBJ2-5, is SAVISQKPSRDICQRGTSLTIQCQVDSQVTMMFWYRQQPGQSLTLIATANQGSEATYESGFVIDKFPISRPNLTFSTLTVSNMSPEDSSIYLCSGGQGQETQYFGPGTRLLVL.

The V and J genes are TRBV30 and TRBJ2-1, with D perhaps matching TRBD2 (5 bases). V was clipped by 0 bases and J by 4 bases, with 10 bases between them. The CDR3 sequence is 14 residues long. Germline V lookup: CDR1 GTSNPN, CDR2 SVGIG (reference sequence). This CDR3 is CAWSVSVAYNEQFF. The CDR3 region has the DNA TGTGCCTGGAGTGTCTCGGTAGCGTACAATGAGCAGTTCTTC.

This clonotype was observed a handful of times. This rearrangement joins TRBV20-1 to TRBJ2-1; perhaps TRBD2 as D (6 bases). CDR1 is DFQATT, CDR2 SNEGSKA, per germline (reference sequence). The V and J ends lost 3 bases and 13 bases respectively, with 16 bases between them. The CDR3 length is 12 residues. CDR3 in DNA: TGCAGTGCTAGGCCTGGAACTAGCCAACAGTTCTTC. It yields the protein CSARPGTSQQFF.

The chain carries TRBV9 and TRBJ2-7; 7 bases map to TRBD1. The CDR3 is 13 amino acids. Germline V CDR1 and CDR2: SGDLS, YYNGEE. V was pared by 3 bases and J by 5 bases, with 5 bases of the junction left unmatched. The CDR3 loop is CASSGQGRHEQYF. The CDR3 coding sequence is TGTGCCAGCAGCGGACAGGGACGCCACGAGCAGTACTTC.

CDR3 residues: CCPQGLEDRSFYEQYF. The DNA of the CDR3 is TGCTGCCCTCAGGGACTCGAGGACAGGTCTTTCTACGAGCAGTACTTC. The V gene is TRBV20-1, the J gene TRBJ2-7; tentatively, D is TRBD1 (7 bases). CDR1 DFQATT and CDR2 SNEGSKA come from the germline V gene (reference sequence). The CDR3 is 16 residues long.

This clonotype was seen a handful of times. The V call is TRBV4-1, the J call TRBJ2-5, with 9 bases identical to TRBD1. The ends lost 3 bases at V and 5 bases at J; junction bases unmatched: 13. Germline CDR1 MGHRA, CDR2 YSYEKL. The CDR3 has 17 amino acids. CDR3 amino acids: CASSHQGGTGIEETQYF. DNA of the CDR3: TGCGCCAGCAGCCACCAGGGAGGGACAGGGATAGAGGAGACCCAGTACTTC.

This clonotype was seen a few times. The rearrangement links TRBV24-1 to TRBJ1-2; unclear D gene. V gave up 1 base and J gave up 3 bases, with 8 bases separating them. CDR3 size: 14 residues. Germline assignment: CDR1 KGHDR and CDR2 SFDVKD. The CDR3: CATSDFGGDYGYTF. CDR3 coding DNA: TGTGCCACCAGTGATTTCGGCGGAGACTATGGCTACACCTTC.

This clonotype was counted only a few times. The chain has TRBV27 and TRBJ1-2; unclear D gene. This CDR3 spans 17 amino acids. V lost 2 bases, J lost 0 bases, and 16 bases lay in between. In germline, CDR1 is MNHEY, CDR2 SMNVEV (reference sequence). CDR3 coding DNA: TGTGCCAGCAGTTTAGACTGGTATAAGGCCTCTAACTATGGCTACACCTTC. It is translated as CASSLDWYKASNYGYTF.

This chain uses TRBV20-1 with TRBJ2-7; D perhaps matches TRBD2 (5 bases). CDR3 length equals 14 residues. V lost 3 bases and J lost 1, with 13 bases in between. CDR1 and CDR2 from the germline V gene are DFQATT and SNEGSKA (reference sequence). CDR3 protein: CSARDSSDSYEQYF. The CDR3 DNA sequence: TGCAGTGCTAGGGACTCCTCGGATTCCTACGAGCAGTACTTC.

This clonotype came up a few times. This sequence joins TRBV20-1 and TRBJ2-1, with 7 bases lining up with TRBD1. CDR3 size: 14 residues. CDR1 is DFQATT, CDR2 SNEGSKA, per germline (reference sequence). The V and J ends lost 6 bases and 3 bases, in that order; junction bases with no gene match: 8. The DNA for the CDR3 is TGCAGTGCGCTGAGCCGGGACAGCTACAATGAGCAGTTCTTC. Translation gives CSALSRDSYNEQFF.

The chain recombines TRBV20-1 with TRBJ2-4, with D possibly called TRBD1 or TRBD2 (5 bases each). This CDR3 spans 16 amino acids. The V gene's germline CDR1 is DFQATT and CDR2 SNEGSKA (reference sequence). Between the trimmed V and J ends, which lost 3 bases and 10 bases, there was a span of 25 bases. This CDR3 reads CSASAGQGDPKRIQYF. Here the CDR3 DNA reads TGCAGTGCTAGTGCGGGTCAAGGGGATCCCAAACGGATTCAGTACTTC.

This rearrangement joins TRBV10-3 to TRBJ2-5; TRBD1 is a possible D gene (6 bases). The CDR3 loop spans 16 amino acids. Germline loops: CDR1 ENHRY, CDR2 SYGVKD. The V end was cut by 6 bases, the J end by 5 bases, with 22 bases between. CDR3 region: CAISPRGQGAEETQYF. In DNA, the CDR3 is TGTGCCATCAGCCCCAGGGGCCAGGGCGCCGAGGAGACCCAGTACTTC.

This chain connects TRBV4-1 to TRBJ2-1; TRBD1 matches 11 bases. CDR3 length equals 16 residues. Germline CDR1 MGHRA, CDR2 YSYEKL. Trimming cost V 3 bases and J 4 bases; bases outside gene matches: 5. The CDR3 spells CASSQAGTGGYNEQFF. The CDR3 DNA reads TGCGCCAGCAGCCAGGCCGGGACAGGGGGTTACAATGAGCAGTTCTTC.

The chain uses TRBV5-1 and TRBJ1-4; D remains unclear. The V end lost 0 bases, the J end lost 6 bases, and 9 bases lay between the germline ends. CDR1 and CDR2 (germline): SGHRS, YFSETQ. The CDR3 runs to 14 residues. The CDR3 DNA reads TGCGCCAGCAGCTTGGAATTGGCGGATGAAAAACTGTTTTTT. Its protein is CASSLELADEKLFF.